This T cell receptor (beta chain) was profiled in a study of control samples from healthy donors and cancer patients. TCRdb's copy holds only in-frame clones and misses some; the assay was immunoSEQ multiplex PCR. The table lists roughly 80,000 clones, around nine tenths of them singletons. This CDR3 spans 16 amino acids. V lost 4 bases and J lost 3; bases outside the gene matches: 9. The germline V gene encodes CDR1 MGHRA and CDR2 YSYEKL. This receptor was identified in a woman aged 45-60 years in good health. The chain couples TRBV4-1 to TRBJ2-3, with 8 bases identical to TRBD2. What was sequenced was blood. The DNA of the CDR3 is TGCGCCAGCAGCCCCCTCACCCAGCGGGAGACAGATACGCAGTATTTT. It encodes CASSPLTQRETDTQYF.